The rows below give T cell receptor beta chains drawn from one sample of a study of blood T cell repertoires in COVID-19. The method was immunoSEQ multiplex PCR; TCRdb's version includes in-frame clones alone and lacks a portion of them. The data hold over 75,000 clones, with approximately 78% observed a single time. Specimen: peripheral blood. These receptors all come from a woman older than 75 with acute or convalescent COVID-19. Both conserved end residues are trimmed from each CDR3. The order of the fields is J gene, V gene, CDR3 protein.

>TRBJ1-3|TRBV28
ASSSLGQSISGNTIY
>TRBJ2-7|TRBV4-2
ASSPGLAGYEQY
>TRBJ1-2|TRBV7-9
ASSFAQGLGYT
>TRBJ1-6|TRBV5-4
ASSRQGEDSPLH
>TRBJ2-4|TRBV7-9
ASSLGGVDIQY
>TRBJ1-5|TRBV27
ASTPTGGNQPQH
>TRBJ2-2|TRBV5-1
ASSLEETGELF
>TRBJ2-2|TRBV7-2
ASSFAGWMTGELF
>TRBJ2-2|TRBV18
ASSPPSGGAGELF
>TRBJ2-5|TRBV4-2
ASSATGEVETQY
>TRBJ1-5|TRBV10-3
AATGSRDQPQH
>TRBJ2-7|TRBV28
ASSTTQGASDSYEQY
>TRBJ2-5|TRBV7-8
ASSLSIEETQY
>TRBJ1-1|TRBV3-1/TRBV3-2
ASSQDWGTGTENEAF
>TRBJ2-5|TRBV3-1/TRBV3-2
ASIRTGGETQY
>TRBJ1-2|TRBV5-4
ASSFEEDYGYT
>TRBJ1-2|TRBV18
ASSPIATEGRYT
>TRBJ1-3|TRBV18
ASSPTGHPSGNTIY
>TRBJ1-1|TRBV6-5
ASSPAGPYGTEAF
>TRBJ2-7|TRBV5-1
AGGLAGGGMYEQY
>TRBJ2-1|TRBV6-2/TRBV6-3
ASSRPGGRRNEQF
>TRBJ1-5|TRBV9
ASSPTGGLNQPQH
>TRBJ2-2|TRBV19
ASMAELTNTGELF
>TRBJ2-5|TRBV7-8
ASSTISGSLGETQY
>TRBJ2-1|TRBV5-1
ASSTTSPMYNEQF
>TRBJ1-2|TRBV3-1/TRBV3-2
ASSQETATLNYGYT
>TRBJ2-3|TRBV6-1
ASRTRGGITDTQY
>TRBJ2-5|TRBV13
ASSLRQSVETQY
>TRBJ2-1|TRBV7-6
ASSLGWRDEQF
>TRBJ2-7|TRBV15
ATSRDLGQGFL
>TRBJ2-4|TRBV6-6
ASSPGDSGVQY
>TRBJ2-7|TRBV5-1
ASSLAQGQGAGEQY
>TRBJ2-5|TRBV7-2
ASSMSSGGAQETQY
>TRBJ2-7|TRBV28
ASKYGLSSSYEQY
>TRBJ1-1|TRBV15
ATSTRAVGTEAF
>TRBJ2-3|TRBV5-4
ASSSLLTDTQY
>TRBJ1-3|TRBV3-1/TRBV3-2
ASSQGDNPPGNTIY
>TRBJ2-3|TRBV27
ASRPLAGGPRDTQY
>TRBJ1-5|TRBV20-1
SASPLGKGSNQPQH
>TRBJ2-1|TRBV6-6
ASSYSSSYSYNEQF
>TRBJ1-2|TRBV28
ASSPGTGGGYGYT